The source of this T cell receptor beta chain is a study of cytomegalovirus exposure and HLA in healthy donors. Study-level findings and limits: In a later analysis, DRB1 alleles had the most associated TCRs; HLA-C alleles the fewest.

PCR involved 60 Vbeta and 13 Jbeta primers. Sequencing used immunoSEQ multiplex PCR; TCRdb keeps in-frame clones, though not all of them. Of about 77,000 clones listed, 75% to 80% were seen once; the top ten hold approximately 4.5%. The V gene's germline CDR1 is MDHEN and CDR2 SYDVKM. The trim removed 8 bases at V and 7 bases at J, leaving 10 bases unmatched. The CDR3 has 13 residues. Notes on this clone: Antigen specificity is unknown.

The sequenced sample was PBMCs. The rearrangement uses TRBV28 and TRBJ1-1; TRBD1 matches 7 bases. This receptor was taken from a man in his forties in good health and CMV-seronegative. The CDR3 sequence is CASGLHRGDEAFF. Written as DNA, the CDR3 is TGTGCCAGCGGCCTTCACAGGGGCGATGAAGCTTTCTTT.